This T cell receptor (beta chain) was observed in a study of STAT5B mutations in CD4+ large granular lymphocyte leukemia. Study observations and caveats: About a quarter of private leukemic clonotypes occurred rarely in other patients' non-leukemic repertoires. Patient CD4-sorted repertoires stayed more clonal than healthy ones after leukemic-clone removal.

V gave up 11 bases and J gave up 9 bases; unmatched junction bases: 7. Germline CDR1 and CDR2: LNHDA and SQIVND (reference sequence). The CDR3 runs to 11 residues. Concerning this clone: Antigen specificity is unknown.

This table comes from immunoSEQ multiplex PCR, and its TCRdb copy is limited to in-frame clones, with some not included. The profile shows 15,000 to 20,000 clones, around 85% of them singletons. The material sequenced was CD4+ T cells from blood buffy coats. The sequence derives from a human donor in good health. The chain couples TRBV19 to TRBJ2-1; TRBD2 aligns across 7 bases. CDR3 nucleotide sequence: TGTGCCTCCACGGGGGGAAGTGAGCAGTTCTTC. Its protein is CASTGGSEQFF.